This record covers a single TCR beta chain. The sample is drawn from a study of blood T cell repertoires in COVID-19. Ages ranged from about 18 to 100 years, with residence in around 24 US areas. CDR1 and CDR2 from the germline V gene are GTSNPN and SVGIG (reference sequence). V dropped 5 bases and J dropped 0 bases, with 6 bases sitting between them. CDR3 length: 12 residues. Clones were read by immunoSEQ multiplex PCR, and TCRdb kept only the in-frame ones, dropping some. The sample records under 300,000 clones, nearly 90% being singletons. This sequence joins TRBV30 and TRBJ2-3, with no clear D. Material: PBMCs or T cells enriched from blood (not recorded which). The receptor was isolated from a woman aged 60-75 years who had recovered from COVID-19. The CDR3 sequence is CAWEHSTDTQYF. The DNA of the CDR3 is TGTGCCTGGGAACATAGCACAGATACGCAGTATTTT.